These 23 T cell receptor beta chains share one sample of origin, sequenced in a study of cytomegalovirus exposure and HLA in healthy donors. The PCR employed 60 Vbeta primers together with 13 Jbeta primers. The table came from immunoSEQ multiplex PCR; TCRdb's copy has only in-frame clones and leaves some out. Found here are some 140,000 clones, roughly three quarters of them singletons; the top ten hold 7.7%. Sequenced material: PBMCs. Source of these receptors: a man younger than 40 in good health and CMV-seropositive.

The CDR3 spells CASSSPQGFGVGTEAFF. The DNA for the CDR3 is TGTGCCAGCAGCTCACCGCAGGGGTTCGGGGTAGGGACTGAAGCTTTCTTT. This sequence joins TRBV7-2 and TRBJ1-1; tentative D call: TRBD1 (6 bases). The CDR3 spans 17 residues. Trimming removed 4 bases from V and 5 bases from J, with 23 bases in between. The V gene's germline CDR1 is SGHTA and CDR2 FQGNSA.

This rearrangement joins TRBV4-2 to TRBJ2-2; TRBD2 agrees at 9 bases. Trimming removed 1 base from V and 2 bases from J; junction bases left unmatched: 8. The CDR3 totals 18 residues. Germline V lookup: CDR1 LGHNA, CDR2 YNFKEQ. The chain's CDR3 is CASSQAGRGGPNTGELFF. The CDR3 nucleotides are TGTGCCAGCAGCCAAGCGGGGCGGGGGGGCCCCAACACCGGGGAGCTGTTTTTT.

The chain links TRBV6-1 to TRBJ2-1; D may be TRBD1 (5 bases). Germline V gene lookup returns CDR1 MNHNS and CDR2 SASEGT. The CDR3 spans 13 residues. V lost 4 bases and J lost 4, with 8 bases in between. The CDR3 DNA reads TGTGCCAGCAGTGCCCAGGGATACAATGAGCAGTTCTTC. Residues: CASSAQGYNEQFF.

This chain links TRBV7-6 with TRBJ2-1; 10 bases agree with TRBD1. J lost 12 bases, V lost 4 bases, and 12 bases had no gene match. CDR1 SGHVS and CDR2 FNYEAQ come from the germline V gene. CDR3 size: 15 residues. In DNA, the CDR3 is TGTGCCAGCAGCTCTGGGACAGGGGCGAGTTTAGGGCAGTTCTTC. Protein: CASSSGTGASLGQFF.

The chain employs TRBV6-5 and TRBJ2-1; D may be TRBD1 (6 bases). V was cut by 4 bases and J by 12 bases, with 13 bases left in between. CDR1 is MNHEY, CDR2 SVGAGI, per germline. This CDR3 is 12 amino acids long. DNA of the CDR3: TGTGCCAGCAGTTCCCCGGGACAATCGCAGTTCTTC. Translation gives CASSSPGQSQFF.

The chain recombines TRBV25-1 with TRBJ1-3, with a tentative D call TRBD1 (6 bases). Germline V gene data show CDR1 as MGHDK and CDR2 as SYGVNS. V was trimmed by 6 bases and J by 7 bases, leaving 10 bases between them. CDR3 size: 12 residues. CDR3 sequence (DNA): TGTGCCAGCAGGGGGGCCGGGAACACCATATATTTT. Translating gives CASRGAGNTIYF.

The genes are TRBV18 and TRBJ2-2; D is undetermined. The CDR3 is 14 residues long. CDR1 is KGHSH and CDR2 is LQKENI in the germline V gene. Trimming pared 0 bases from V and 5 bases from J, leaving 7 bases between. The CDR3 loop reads CASSPPPRTGELFF. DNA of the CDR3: TGTGCCAGCTCACCACCACCTAGAACCGGGGAGCTGTTTTTT.

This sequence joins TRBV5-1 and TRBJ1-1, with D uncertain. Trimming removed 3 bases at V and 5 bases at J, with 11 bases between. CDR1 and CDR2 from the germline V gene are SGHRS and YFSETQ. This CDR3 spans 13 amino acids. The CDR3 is CASSSMEGTEAFF. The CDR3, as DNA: TGCGCCAGCAGCTCCATGGAGGGAACTGAAGCTTTCTTT.

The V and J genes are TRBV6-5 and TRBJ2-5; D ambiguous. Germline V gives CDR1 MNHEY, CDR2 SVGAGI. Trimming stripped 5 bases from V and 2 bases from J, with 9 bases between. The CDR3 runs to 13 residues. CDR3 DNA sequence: TGTGCCAGCAGTCGAGCCGTTCAAGAGACCCAGTACTTC. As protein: CASSRAVQETQYF.

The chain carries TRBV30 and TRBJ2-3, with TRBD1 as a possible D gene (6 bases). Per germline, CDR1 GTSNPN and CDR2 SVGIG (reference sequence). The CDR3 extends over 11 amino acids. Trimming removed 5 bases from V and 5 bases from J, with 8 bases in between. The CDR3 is CAWARGDTQYF. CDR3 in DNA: TGTGCCTGGGCCAGGGGAGATACGCAGTATTTT.

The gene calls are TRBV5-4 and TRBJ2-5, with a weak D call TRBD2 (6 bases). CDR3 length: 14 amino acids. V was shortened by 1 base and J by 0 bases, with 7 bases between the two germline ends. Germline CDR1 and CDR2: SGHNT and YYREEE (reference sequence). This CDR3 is CASSLRGYQETQYF. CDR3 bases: TGTGCCAGCAGCTTGCGGGGGTACCAAGAGACCCAGTACTTC.

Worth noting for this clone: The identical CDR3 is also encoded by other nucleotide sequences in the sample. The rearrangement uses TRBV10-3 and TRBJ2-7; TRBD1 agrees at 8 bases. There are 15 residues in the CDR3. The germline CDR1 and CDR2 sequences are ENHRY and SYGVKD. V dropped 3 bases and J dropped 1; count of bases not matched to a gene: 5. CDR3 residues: CAISDLDRGSYEQYF. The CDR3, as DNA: TGTGCCATCAGTGACCTAGACAGGGGTTCCTACGAGCAGTACTTC.

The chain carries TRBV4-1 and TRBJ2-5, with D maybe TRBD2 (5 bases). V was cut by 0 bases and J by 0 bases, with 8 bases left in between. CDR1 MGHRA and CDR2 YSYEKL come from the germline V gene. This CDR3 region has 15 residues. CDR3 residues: CASSQDREDQETQYF. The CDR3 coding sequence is TGCGCCAGCAGCCAAGATCGGGAAGACCAAGAGACCCAGTACTTC.

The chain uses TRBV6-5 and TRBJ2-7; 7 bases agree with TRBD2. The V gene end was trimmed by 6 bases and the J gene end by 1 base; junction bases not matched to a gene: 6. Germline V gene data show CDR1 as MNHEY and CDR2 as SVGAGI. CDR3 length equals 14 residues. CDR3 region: CASRGGTTSYEQYF. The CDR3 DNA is TGTGCCAGCAGGGGGGGGACTACATCCTACGAGCAGTACTTC.

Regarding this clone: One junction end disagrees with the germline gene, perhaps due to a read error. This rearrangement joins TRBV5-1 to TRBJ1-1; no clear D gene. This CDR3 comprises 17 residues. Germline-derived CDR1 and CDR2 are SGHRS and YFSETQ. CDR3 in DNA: TGCGCCAGCAGTTTGGGGTTCCCCAAACCGGGGTGGACTGAAGCTTTCTTT. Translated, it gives CASSLGFPKPGWTEAFF.

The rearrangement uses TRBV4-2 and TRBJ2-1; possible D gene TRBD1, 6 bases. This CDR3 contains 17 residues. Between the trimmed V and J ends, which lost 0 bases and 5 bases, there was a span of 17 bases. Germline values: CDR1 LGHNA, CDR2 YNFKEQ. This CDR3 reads CASSQDAETGFNNEQFF. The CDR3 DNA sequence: TGTGCCAGCAGCCAAGACGCCGAGACAGGATTTAACAATGAGCAGTTCTTC.

The CDR3 DNA follows: TGCGCCAGCAGCTTGGACGGGACAGGCCTCTCCTACGAGCAGTACTTC. It codes for CASSLDGTGLSYEQYF. This sequence joins TRBV5-1 and TRBJ2-7; 8 positions agree with TRBD1. Trimming took 0 bases from V and 0 from J; bases not matched to a gene: 5. Germline V lookup: CDR1 SGHRS, CDR2 YFSETQ. The CDR3 loop spans 16 amino acids.

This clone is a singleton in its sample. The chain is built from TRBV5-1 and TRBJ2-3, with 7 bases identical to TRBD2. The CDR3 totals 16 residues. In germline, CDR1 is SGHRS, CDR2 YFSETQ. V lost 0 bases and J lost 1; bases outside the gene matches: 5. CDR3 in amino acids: CASSLALAGGTDTQYF. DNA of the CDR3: TGCGCCAGCAGCTTGGCCTTGGCGGGAGGCACAGATACGCAGTATTTT.

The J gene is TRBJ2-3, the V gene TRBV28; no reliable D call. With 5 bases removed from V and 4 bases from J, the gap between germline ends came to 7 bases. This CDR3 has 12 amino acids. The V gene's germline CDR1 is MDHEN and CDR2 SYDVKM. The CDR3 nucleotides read TGTGCCAGCAGTCGAGTATCAGATACGCAGTATTTT. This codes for CASSRVSDTQYF.

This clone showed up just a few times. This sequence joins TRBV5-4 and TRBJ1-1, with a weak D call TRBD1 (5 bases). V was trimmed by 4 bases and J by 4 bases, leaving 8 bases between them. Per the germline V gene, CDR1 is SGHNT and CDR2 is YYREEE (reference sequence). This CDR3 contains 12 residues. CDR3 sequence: CASSGDFTEAFF. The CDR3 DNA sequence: TGTGCCAGCAGCGGGGACTTCACTGAAGCTTTCTTT.

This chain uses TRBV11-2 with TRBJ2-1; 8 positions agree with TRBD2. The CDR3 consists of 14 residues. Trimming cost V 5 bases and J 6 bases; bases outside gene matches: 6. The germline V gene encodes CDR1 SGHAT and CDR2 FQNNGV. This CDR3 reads CASSHIAGSNEQFF. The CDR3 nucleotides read TGTGCCAGCAGCCATATAGCGGGAAGCAATGAGCAGTTCTTC. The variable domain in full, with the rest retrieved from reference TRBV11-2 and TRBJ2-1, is EAGVAQSPRYKIIEKRQSVAFWCNPISGHATLYWYQQILGQGPKLLIQFQNNGVVDDSQLPKDRFSAERLKGVDSTLKIQPAKLEDSAVYLCASSHIAGSNEQFFGPGTRLTVL.

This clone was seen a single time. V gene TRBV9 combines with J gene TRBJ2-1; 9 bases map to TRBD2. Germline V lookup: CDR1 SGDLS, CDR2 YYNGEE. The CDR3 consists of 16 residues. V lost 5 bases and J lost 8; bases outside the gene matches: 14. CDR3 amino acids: CASSRGVRGGLDEQFF. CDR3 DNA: TGTGCCAGCAGTAGGGGGGTGCGGGGGGGCTTAGATGAGCAGTTCTTC.

The CDR3 sequence is CASSPRTGVIYEQYF. The CDR3, as DNA: TGTGCCAGCAGCCCGCGGACAGGGGTTATATACGAGCAGTACTTC. This chain links TRBV14 with TRBJ2-7; the match to TRBD1 covers 9 bases. CDR3 size: 15 residues. V lost 4 bases, J lost 4 bases, and 8 bases stayed unmatched. CDR1 is SGHDN and CDR2 is FVKESK in the germline V gene.